This T cell receptor beta chain is from a study of identical twins. This clonotype occurred many times. One entry per CDR3 protein, called by TCRdb with MiXCR from the 5' RACE reads. The repertoire holds 200,000 to 250,000 distinct CDR3 sequences, with 7.5% as singletons. Trimming left V 3 bases short and J 1 base short, with 6 bases between. Germline CDR1 is LGHDT and CDR2 is YNNKEL (reference sequence). This CDR3 region has 14 residues. These data were likewise used in another study, on yellow fever vaccine responses in identical twins.

This sequence originates from a woman aged 18-29 years in good health. Sample: CD8+ T cells sorted from blood. The J gene is TRBJ2-2, the V gene TRBV3-1; D is ambiguous. The CDR3 loop is CASSQGMNTGELFF. As DNA, the CDR3 is TGTGCCAGCAGCCAGGGGATGAACACCGGGGAGCTGTTTTTT. The full variable domain, with the rest looked up from reference TRBV3-1 and TRBJ2-2, is DTAVSQTPKYLVTQMGNDKSIKCEQNLGHDTMYWYKQDSKKFLKIMFSYNNKELIINETVPNRFSPKSPDKAHLNLHINSLELGDSAVYFCASSQGMNTGELFFGEGSRLTVL.